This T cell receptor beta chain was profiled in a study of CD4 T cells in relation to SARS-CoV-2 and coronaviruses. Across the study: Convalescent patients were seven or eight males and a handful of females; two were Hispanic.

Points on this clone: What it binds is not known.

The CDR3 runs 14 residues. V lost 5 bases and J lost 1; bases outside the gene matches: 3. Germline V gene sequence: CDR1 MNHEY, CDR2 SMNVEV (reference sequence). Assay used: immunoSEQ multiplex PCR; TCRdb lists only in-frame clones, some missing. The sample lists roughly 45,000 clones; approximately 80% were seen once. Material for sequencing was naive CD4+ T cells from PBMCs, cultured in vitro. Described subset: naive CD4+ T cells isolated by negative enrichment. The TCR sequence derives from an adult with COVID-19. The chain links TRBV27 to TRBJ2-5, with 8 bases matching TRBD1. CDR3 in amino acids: CASSLDRAQETQYF. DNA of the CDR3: TGTGCCAGCAGTCTGGACAGGGCCCAAGAGACCCAGTACTTC.